This T cell receptor (beta chain) derives from a study of blood T cells in healthy people across ages. It was with a sample-barcoded 5' primer and a J-beta primer mix that a second PCR of about 6 to 12 cycles was run. Each cDNA was tagged by a template-switch adaptor containing 12 random nucleotides. TCRdb itself ran the 5' RACE reads through MiXCR, one entry per CDR3 protein. In the table there are some 800,000 distinct CDR3 sequences, roughly 25% of which are singletons. The V gene lost 6 bases and the J gene lost 0 bases, with 12 bases spanning the gap. The germline CDR1 and CDR2 sequences are SQVTM and ANQGSEA. The CDR3 consists of 14 residues. This clonotype was seen a few times. These data were also reused for a study on T cells of mothers and their children.

The material sequenced was blood. The V call is TRBV29-1, the J call TRBJ1-3; weak D call: TRBD1 (6 bases). The sequence derives from a boy aged 10-17 years in good health. In nucleotides, the CDR3 is TGCAGCGTGGATGACAGGACCTCTGGAAACACCATATATTTT. This codes for CSVDDRTSGNTIYF.